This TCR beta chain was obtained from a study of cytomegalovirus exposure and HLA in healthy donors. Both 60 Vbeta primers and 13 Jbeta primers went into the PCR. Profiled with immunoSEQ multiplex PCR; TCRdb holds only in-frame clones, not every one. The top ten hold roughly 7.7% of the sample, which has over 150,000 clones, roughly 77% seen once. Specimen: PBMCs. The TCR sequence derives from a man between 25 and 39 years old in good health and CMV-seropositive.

CDR3 nucleotides: TGCGCCAGCAGCCCAAGGACAGGGGGGTGGACTGAAGCTTTCTTT. It translates to CASSPRTGGWTEAFF. This rearrangement joins TRBV5-1 to TRBJ1-1; 10 positions match TRBD1. The germline CDR1 and CDR2 sequences are SGHRS and YFSETQ. The length of the CDR3 is 15 residues. With V trimmed by 4 bases and J by 5 bases, 8 bases remained unmatched.